The 6 T cell receptor beta chains given below trace back to one sample, sequenced in a study of blood T cell repertoires in COVID-19. Sequencing used immunoSEQ multiplex PCR; TCRdb keeps in-frame clones, though not all of them. In the table there are over 130,000 clones, around 89% of which are singletons. The sequenced material came from peripheral blood. Source of these receptors: a woman aged 80 or older with acute or convalescent COVID-19.

This clone was picked up one time. The chain recombines TRBV7-2 with TRBJ2-1; tentative D call: TRBD2 (6 bases). Germline CDR1 SGHTA, CDR2 FQGNSA. The V end was cut by 6 bases, the J end by 6 bases, with 9 bases between. CDR3 size: 12 residues. Written as DNA, the CDR3 is TGTGCCAGCAGTTGGGACTCCAATGAGCAGTTCTTC. Protein: CASSWDSNEQFF.

A single count supports this clone. The chain recombines TRBV18 with TRBJ2-3; no reliable D call. The germline V gene has CDR1 KGHSH and CDR2 LQKENI. The V and J ends lost 2 bases and 3 bases respectively, with 6 bases between them. This CDR3 region has 13 residues. The CDR3 DNA follows: TGTGCCAGCTCACCAATCAAAACAGATACGCAGTATTTT. Amino acid sequence: CASSPIKTDTQYF.

This sequence joins TRBV7-9 and TRBJ2-1, with 9 bases lining up with TRBD1. The V segment lost 6 bases and the J segment 7 bases; nucleotides outside the gene matches: 13. CDR3 length equals 16 residues. From germline, CDR1 is SEHNR and CDR2 FQNEAQ (reference sequence). DNA of the CDR3: TGTGCCAGCAGTTCGCAACAGGGGGCTAGAAGGAATGAGCAGTTCTTC. Translation gives CASSSQQGARRNEQFF. Together with reference TRBV7-9 and TRBJ2-1, the CDR3 gives the full variable domain: DTGVSQNPRHKITKRGQNVTFRCDPISEHNRLYWYRQTLGQGPEFLTYFQNEAQLEKSRLLSDRFSAERPKGSFSTLEIQRTEQGDSAMYLCASSSQQGARRNEQFFGPGTRLTVL.

CDR3 in DNA: TGTGCCAGCAGCGTCCAAGGCGGGGTTTTCTATGGCTACACCTTC. It yields the protein CASSVQGGVFYGYTF. This chain connects TRBV13 to TRBJ1-2; D ambiguous. CDR3 length: 15 residues. Trimming cost V 5 bases and J 4 bases, with 17 bases left between them. Germline V gene sequence: CDR1 PRHDT, CDR2 FYEKMQ (reference sequence).

The gene calls are TRBV9 and TRBJ1-1, with unresolved D. The CDR3 spans 14 residues. CDR1 and CDR2 (germline): SGDLS, YYNGEE. The V end lost 3 bases, the J end lost 1 base, and 10 bases lay between the germline ends. The DNA for the CDR3 is TGTGCCAGCAGCGAACAGCTCGCGAACACTGAAGCTTTCTTT. It encodes CASSEQLANTEAFF. Filled out from reference TRBV9 and TRBJ1-1, the complete variable domain reads DSGVTQTPKHLITATGQRVTLRCSPRSGDLSVYWYQQSLDQGLQFLIQYYNGEERAKGNILERFSAQQFPDLHSELNLSSLELGDSALYFCASSEQLANTEAFFGQGTRLTVV.

The CDR3 loop is CASSSHLGGELFF. Written as DNA, the CDR3 is TGTGCCAGCAGCTCCCACCTAGGCGGGGAGCTGTTTTTT. The chain joins TRBV7-2 to TRBJ2-2; unclear D gene. The germline V and J ends were trimmed by 4 bases and 7 bases, with 10 bases remaining between them. Per the germline V gene, CDR1 is SGHTA and CDR2 is FQGNSA. The length of the CDR3 is 13 residues.